This T cell receptor beta chain stems from a study of yellow fever vaccine responses in identical twins. General study results and limits: After vaccination, twins' T cell response reportedly seemed partly convergent, partly personalized.

As for this clonotype: Its antigen is not identified.

TCRdb independently ran MiXCR on the RT-PCR reads; one entry per CDR3 protein. The sample contains 14,000 or so distinct CDR3 sequences, approximately 84% of which appear only once. Sequencing used T cells from blood (PBMCs), unsorted or a sorted subset (not recorded which), obtained before or after yellow fever vaccination (not recorded which). This receptor was taken from a woman aged 18-35 years who received the yellow fever vaccine.

The CDR3 DNA reads TGTGCCAGCAGCACGACAGGGGTCTACAATGAGCAGTTCTTC. It encodes CASSTTGVYNEQFF. The J gene is TRBJ2-1, the V gene TRBV7-9, with 8 bases fitting TRBD1. V dropped 5 bases and J dropped 3; count of bases not matched to a gene: 3. Germline CDR1 and CDR2: SEHNR and FQNEAQ (reference sequence). CDR3 length equals 14 residues.